These 15 T cell receptor beta chains came from one sample sequenced in a study of blood T cell repertoires in COVID-19 (dated by TCRdb to between 2020 and 2021). The library was built by means of the immunoSEQ multiplex PCR assay. TCRdb provides this immuneACCESS table in a form limited to in-frame rearrangements. Some clones are lacking; in checked studies, under half of them reflect an unresolved V gene, and why the rest are absent is not known. Within this sample are around 280,000 clones, with nearly 90% of them counted one time only. The top ten clonotypes cover about 1.7% of the sample. The material sequenced was PBMCs or T cells enriched from blood (not recorded which). These receptors all come from a woman in her late teens or twenties with acute COVID-19.

The genes are TRBV28 and TRBJ2-6, with TRBD1 matching over 7 bases. The CDR3 runs to 18 residues. Germline trimming cut 1 base from V and 1 base from J; bases unmatched to any gene: 7. Germline V gives CDR1 MDHEN, CDR2 SYDVKM. The CDR3 sequence is CASSLFRDRPSGANVLTF. CDR3 coding DNA: TGTGCCAGCAGTTTATTCCGGGACAGACCTTCTGGGGCCAACGTCCTGACTTTC.

The J gene is TRBJ2-5, the V gene TRBV5-4; 11 nucleotides align to TRBD2. V shed 8 bases and J 4 bases; nucleotides not matched to a gene: 4. The V gene's germline CDR1 is SGHNT and CDR2 YYREEE (reference sequence). The CDR3 runs 13 residues. CDR3 nucleotides: TGTGCCAGTCATGGACTAGCGGGAGAGACCCAGTACTTC. Its protein product is CASHGLAGETQYF.

The V and J genes are TRBV5-1 and TRBJ1-3; TRBD1 matches 10 bases. The CDR3 contains 16 residues. After removal of 1 base from V and 1 base from J, the junction contained 2 bases not matched to a gene. CDR1 and CDR2 (germline): SGHRS, YFSETQ. CDR3 DNA: TGCGCCAGCAGCTTGAGGGGACAGGGGTCTGGAAACACCATATATTTT. It codes for CASSLRGQGSGNTIYF.

The chain has TRBV14 and TRBJ1-3; D gene uncertain. This CDR3 contains 16 residues. Trimming pared 4 bases from V and 3 bases from J, leaving 16 bases between. CDR1 is SGHDN and CDR2 is FVKESK in the germline V gene. CDR3 DNA: TGTGCCAGCAGCCCATTTCCTTCGGGGATTGGAAACACCATATATTTT. It codes for CASSPFPSGIGNTIYF.

V is TRBV29-1 and J is TRBJ1-1; TRBD1 might be the D (5 bases). Between the trimmed V and J ends, which lost 2 bases and 0 bases, there was a span of 7 bases. The CDR3 has 13 amino acids. In germline, CDR1 is SQVTM, CDR2 ANQGSEA. The CDR3 sequence is CSVERQLNTEAFF. Written as DNA, the CDR3 is TGCAGCGTTGAAAGACAGCTGAACACTGAAGCTTTCTTT. Variable domain in full (rest from reference TRBV29-1 and TRBJ1-1): SAVISQKPSRDICQRGTSLTIQCQVDSQVTMMFWYRQQPGQSLTLIATANQGSEATYESGFVIDKFPISRPNLTFSTLTVSNMSPEDSSIYLCSVERQLNTEAFFGQGTRLTVV.

The gene calls are TRBV6-5 and TRBJ2-7, with D perhaps TRBD2 (7 bases). The germline gives CDR1 MNHEY, CDR2 SVGAGI. The CDR3 has 14 residues. Between the trimmed V and J ends, which lost 6 bases and 0 bases, there was a span of 12 bases. The DNA for the CDR3 is TGTGCCAGCAGCCACCGGGGGGCCTCCTACGAGCAGTACTTC. Its translation is CASSHRGASYEQYF.

The genes are TRBV18 and TRBJ2-7, with D possibly being TRBD2 (6 bases). Germline-derived CDR1 and CDR2 are KGHSH and LQKENI. V lost 5 bases and J 2 bases, leaving 10 bases between the germline ends. This CDR3 region has 13 residues. The CDR3 here is CASSASAAYEQYF. The CDR3 DNA sequence: TGTGCCAGCTCAGCTAGCGCGGCCTACGAGCAGTACTTC.

This chain uses TRBV7-9 with TRBJ2-5; D is unclear. Between the trimmed V and J ends, which lost 1 base and 2 bases, there was a span of 8 bases. Germline V lookup: CDR1 SEHNR, CDR2 FQNEAQ (reference sequence). The CDR3 is 14 amino acids. Here the CDR3 DNA reads TGTGCCAGCAGCTTAGTGAGCCTGCAAGAGACCCAGTACTTC. Translating it yields CASSLVSLQETQYF.

The chain employs TRBV28 and TRBJ1-4, with D perhaps TRBD1 (6 bases). CDR1 is MDHEN, CDR2 SYDVKM, per germline. V lost 5 bases and J lost 3, with 13 bases in between. This CDR3 has 15 amino acids. DNA for the CDR3: TGTGCCAGCAGTGAAGCAGGGGCTGCTAATGAAAAACTGTTTTTT. Translated, it gives CASSEAGAANEKLFF.

CDR3 nucleotides: TGTGCCACCAGTCCTATTCCACCAGCGGATAACTCTGGAAACACCATATATTTT. Its protein is CATSPIPPADNSGNTIYF. The V call is TRBV15, the J call TRBJ1-3; D gene unclear. The CDR3 sequence is 18 residues long. CDR1 is LNHNV and CDR2 is YYDKDF in the germline V gene (reference sequence). Trimming left V 6 bases short and J 0 bases short, with 21 bases between.

The genes are TRBV27 and TRBJ2-3; TRBD2 matches 9 bases. The CDR3 extends over 14 amino acids. V was pared by 5 bases and J by 7 bases, with 7 bases of the junction left unmatched. CDR1 is MNHEY, CDR2 SMNVEV, per germline (reference sequence). The CDR3 loop reads CASSPGLAIYTQYF. The CDR3 nucleotides are TGTGCCAGCAGTCCGGGACTAGCTATTTATACGCAGTATTTT.

The genes are TRBV28 and TRBJ2-1, with TRBD2 matching over 13 bases. V dropped 8 bases and J dropped 8; count of bases not matched to a gene: 6. Looked up from germline, CDR1 is MDHEN and CDR2 is SYDVKM. The CDR3 loop spans 14 amino acids. For the CDR3, the DNA is TGTGCCAGCCTAACTAGCGGGAGGGCTTATGAGCAGTTCTTC. It is translated as CASLTSGRAYEQFF.

The chain joins TRBV3-1 (or the pseudogene TRBV3-2) to TRBJ1-4; D is unclear. The V gene's germline CDR1 is LGHDT and CDR2 YNNKEL (reference sequence). This CDR3 has 16 residues. Trimming removed 0 bases from V and 4 bases from J, with 12 bases in between. This chain's CDR3 is CASSQDLPGINEKLFF. Here the CDR3 DNA reads TGTGCCAGCAGCCAAGATCTTCCAGGCATTAATGAAAAACTGTTTTTT.

The J gene is TRBJ1-1, the V gene TRBV3-1 (or the pseudogene TRBV3-2); D not resolved. Trimming stripped 4 bases from V and 6 bases from J, with 12 bases between. CDR1 is LGHDT, CDR2 YNNKEL, per germline (reference sequence). There are 13 residues in the CDR3. CDR3 sequence: CASSLGGLAEAFF. The CDR3 nucleotides are TGTGCCAGCAGCCTCGGAGGGCTAGCTGAAGCTTTCTTT.

V usage is TRBV4-1 and J usage is TRBJ2-5, with unresolved D. The CDR3 runs 17 residues. The germline V gene has CDR1 MGHRA and CDR2 YSYEKL. Trimming took 1 base from V and 4 from J, leaving 19 bases between them. CDR3 loop: CASSQVQKRKELETQYF. The CDR3 nucleotides are TGCGCCAGCAGCCAAGTACAAAAGCGCAAGGAGTTAGAGACCCAGTACTTC.